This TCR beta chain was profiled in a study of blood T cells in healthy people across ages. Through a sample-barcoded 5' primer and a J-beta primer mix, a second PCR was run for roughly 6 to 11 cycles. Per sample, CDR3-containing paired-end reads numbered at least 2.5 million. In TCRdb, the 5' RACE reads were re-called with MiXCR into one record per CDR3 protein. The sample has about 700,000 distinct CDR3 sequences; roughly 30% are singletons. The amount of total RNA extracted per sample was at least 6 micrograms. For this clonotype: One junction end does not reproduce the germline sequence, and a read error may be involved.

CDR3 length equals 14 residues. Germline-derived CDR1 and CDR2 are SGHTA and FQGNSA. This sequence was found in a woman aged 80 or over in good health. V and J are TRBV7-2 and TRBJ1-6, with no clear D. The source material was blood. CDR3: CASSLVLGSSSLHF. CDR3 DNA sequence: TGTGCCAGCAGCTTAGTTTTAGGCTCTTCATCCCTCCACTTT.